This entry describes one T cell receptor (beta chain). Its antigen is unknown. The data derive from a study of cytotoxic CD8 clonotypes in ibrutinib-treated CLL. Study overall: Response material was collected after a median around 12 months of treatment, range 6 to 36.

From germline, CDR1 is MNHNS and CDR2 SASEGT. Trimming removed 7 bases from V and 1 base from J; junction bases left unmatched: 8. The CDR3 sequence is 15 residues long. Here immunoSEQ multiplex PCR was the method, and the copy in TCRdb shows in-frame clones only, minus some. The table lists about 18,000 clones, 80% to 85% of them singletons. Whole-study results and caveats: Public clonotypes, rarely seen, contracted or held steady on treatment.

The V gene is TRBV6-1, the J gene TRBJ2-5; 8 bases fit TRBD2. This clonotype was obtained from a human donor with chronic lymphocytic leukemia. The material was PBMCs, obtained before ibrutinib treatment. The CDR3, as DNA: TGTGCCAGCACTTCACTCGGGGGGGGCCAAGAGACCCAGTACTTC. Encoded protein: CASTSLGGGQETQYF.